The present entry profiles one T cell receptor beta chain with its context. No antigen is known for it. This sample stems from a study of regulatory T cells in long-lasting Graves disease. General study results and limits: Clonotypes that were public and shared totalled a few thousand in persistent patients versus approximately 970 in new patients. Repertoires from persistent disease leaned toward TRBV28, TRBJ1-2 and TRBJ2-5. Patients with persistent Graves' had lower TCR diversity than newly diagnosed patients.

Trimming removed 5 bases at V and 8 bases at J, with 13 bases between. Germline V gene data show CDR1 as SEHNR and CDR2 as FQNEAQ (reference sequence). The CDR3 has 13 residues. TCRdb analysed the reads with MiXCR anew, one entry per CDR3 protein. The sample has about 700 distinct CDR3 sequences; roughly 87% are singletons. With RNA extracted from PBMCs as input, the TCR library was made. Clinicians diagnosed Graves' disease using American Thyroid Association guidelines. The chain has TRBV7-9 and TRBJ2-1; weak D call: TRBD2 (6 bases). Sequencing used peripheral blood mononuclear cells (PBMCs), obtained with antithyroid drug treatment, in newly diagnosed or persistent Graves disease (not recorded which). This TCR was sampled from a female donor with Graves disease. CDR3 loop: CASSLGGGYEQFF. Here the CDR3 DNA reads TGTGCCAGCAGCCTTGGGGGAGGCTATGAGCAGTTCTTC.